The 10 T cell receptor beta chains listed next were all sequenced from one sample in a study of beta chain features in type 1 diabetes (dated by TCRdb to between 2017 and 2018). Beyond this particular receptor, the publication reports: Type 1 diabetes patients showed a moderate but significant shortening of TCRB CDR3 length in all four CD4+ subsets.

These receptors are not linked to any known antigen. Library preparation used the immunoSEQ multiplex PCR assay. The entire isolated RNA was reverse transcribed using the High Capacity cDNA Reverse Transcription Kit, and thus expressed TCRB transcripts were sequenced. TCRdb holds this immuneACCESS table with in-frame rearrangements only. Some clones are missing; in checked studies, unresolved V genes explain under half, and the rest has no known cause. Across this sample there are about 740,000 clones, with 13% seen only once. Less than 0.025% of the sample rests with the top ten. The sequenced sample consisted of naive CD4+ T cells from blood. The sample's cell subset or site label, in plain terms: true naive CD4+ T cells. The receptor set was obtained from a man younger than 35 with type 1 diabetes.

This clone was seen more than once but under ten times. This rearrangement joins TRBV29-1 to TRBJ1-1; TRBD1 aligns across 7 bases. Germline V gives CDR1 SQVTM, CDR2 ANQGSEA. The CDR3 consists of 14 residues. With V trimmed by 0 bases and J by 7 bases, 8 bases remained unmatched. CDR3 bases: TGCAGCGTTGAAGATCAGGGGGGGAGGAGTGAAGCTTTCTTT. Translating it yields CSVEDQGGRSEAFF.

This clone was observed a handful of times. The rearrangement links TRBV19 to TRBJ1-2; a possible D gene is TRBD1 (5 bases). Per germline, CDR1 LNHDA and CDR2 SQIVND (reference sequence). The CDR3 is made up of 15 amino acids. V lost 6 bases and J 3 bases, leaving 17 bases between the germline ends. The CDR3 spells CASSPMGRADYGYTF. Written as DNA, the CDR3 is TGTGCCAGTAGCCCAATGGGCAGGGCGGACTATGGCTACACCTTC.

This clone occurred a few times. J is TRBJ1-1 and V is TRBV29-1, with D perhaps matching TRBD1 (5 bases). Per the germline V gene, CDR1 is SQVTM and CDR2 is ANQGSEA. V lost 3 bases and J 0 bases, leaving 11 bases between the germline ends. The CDR3 covers 14 residues. The CDR3 here is CSVEPRTLNTEAFF. CDR3 DNA: TGCAGCGTTGAGCCTCGGACATTGAACACTGAAGCTTTCTTT.

This clone has more than one count but fewer than ten. The CDR3 sequence: CASSQEGPAEQFF. CDR3 in DNA: TGCGCCAGCAGCCAAGAAGGGCCGGCGGAGCAGTTCTTC. The rearrangement uses TRBV4-1 and TRBJ2-1; D ambiguous. Between the trimmed V and J ends, which lost 0 bases and 10 bases, there was a span of 10 bases. The CDR3 has 13 amino acids. Per the germline V gene, CDR1 is MGHRA and CDR2 is YSYEKL.

The DNA for the CDR3 is TGTGCCACCAGCAGAGATCCAGGGGGTGGCACCGGGGAGCTGTTTTTT. This encodes CATSRDPGGGTGELFF. This chain joins TRBV15 and TRBJ2-2; TRBD1 matches 7 bases. This CDR3 is 16 amino acids long. Looked up from germline, CDR1 is LNHNV and CDR2 is YYDKDF (reference sequence). V trimming: 0 bases; J trimming: 4 bases; junction bases outside the gene matches: 5.

A few counts support this clone. The chain uses TRBV6-6 and TRBJ2-5; weak D call: TRBD1 (7 bases). Germline V lookup: CDR1 MNHNY, CDR2 SVGAGI (reference sequence). CDR3 length: 15 residues. Trimming took off 7 bases at V and 4 bases at J, with 19 bases between the two ends. The CDR3 spells CASTSETGRRETQYF. The DNA of the CDR3 is TGTGCCAGCACCTCTGAGACAGGGAGGAGAGAGACCCAGTACTTC.

This CDR3 reads CASSKDRDNQPQHF. As DNA, the CDR3 is TGTGCCAGCAGCAAAGACAGGGACAATCAGCCCCAGCATTTT. The chain joins TRBV7-9 to TRBJ1-5; TRBD1 matches at 7 bases. Germline V lookup: CDR1 SEHNR, CDR2 FQNEAQ (reference sequence). The CDR3 totals 14 residues. V lost 5 bases to trimming and J lost 3 bases; unmatched junction nucleotides: 4. The full variable domain, rest sourced from reference TRBV7-9 and TRBJ1-5, is DTGVSQNPRHKITKRGQNVTFRCDPISEHNRLYWYRQTLGQGPEFLTYFQNEAQLEKSRLLSDRFSAERPKGSFSTLEIQRTEQGDSAMYLCASSKDRDNQPQHFGDGTRLSIL.

This clone has just a few counts. Written as DNA, the CDR3 is TGTGCCAGCCATGGATCAGCGGGGCGAGGAGATACGCAGTATTTT. This codes for CASHGSAGRGDTQYF. The chain couples TRBV6-5 to TRBJ2-3; 7 bases line up with TRBD2. This CDR3 has 15 amino acids. Germline loops: CDR1 MNHEY, CDR2 SVGAGI. The junction had 13 bases not matched to a gene; V was cut back by 8 bases and J by 5 bases.

The J gene is TRBJ1-5, the V gene TRBV5-6, with D possibly being TRBD1 (5 bases). The CDR3 is 16 residues long. Germline CDR1 is SGHDT and CDR2 is YYEEEE. V was cut by 1 base and J by 0 bases, with 11 bases left in between. CDR3 residues: CASSLTREYSNQPQHF. CDR3 nucleotides: TGTGCCAGCAGCTTGACCAGGGAGTATAGCAATCAGCCCCAGCATTTT.

The CDR3 DNA sequence: TGTGCCAGCACCTTGGGACCCTACAATGAGCAGTTCTTC. Its protein product is CASTLGPYNEQFF. The J gene is TRBJ2-1, the V gene TRBV2; either TRBD1 or TRBD2 may fit D (5 bases each). Germline CDR1 SNHLY, CDR2 FYNNEI. Between the trimmed V and J ends, which lost 7 bases and 2 bases, there was a span of 9 bases. CDR3 length: 13 amino acids.